The 31 T cell receptor beta chains presented below share a single source sample, sequenced in a study of T cells after yellow fever vaccination. One entry per CDR3 protein, called by TCRdb with MiXCR from the 5' RACE reads. This sample yields around 150,000 distinct CDR3 sequences, of which around 7.2% are seen a single time; around 2.3% belongs to the top ten. The sequenced sample was CD4+ T cells sorted from PBMCs, obtained 5 days after the first yellow fever vaccination. The receptors originated from a man aged 18 to 29 who received the YFV17D yellow fever vaccine.

At least ten counts were recorded for this clonotype. V gene TRBV5-1 combines with J gene TRBJ2-3, with 10 nucleotides matching TRBD1. In germline, CDR1 is SGHRS, CDR2 YFSETQ. V lost 5 bases, J lost 10 bases, and 7 bases stayed unmatched. The CDR3 is 13 amino acids. The CDR3 DNA sequence: TGCGCCAGCAGAAGGGGGACAGGGGAATCGCAGTATTTT. It yields the protein CASRRGTGESQYF.

This clonotype was found many times. The V gene is TRBV6-1, the J gene TRBJ2-3, with 8 bases that match TRBD2. V shed 2 bases, J shed 4 bases, and the junction held 14 bases outside the gene matches. Per the germline V gene, CDR1 is MNHNS and CDR2 is SASEGT. The CDR3 covers 18 residues. This CDR3 is CASSERSTASGQADTQYF. The CDR3 DNA sequence: TGTGCCAGCAGTGAACGATCGACAGCTAGCGGGCAGGCAGATACGCAGTATTTT.

This clonotype was detected many times. The V call is TRBV7-6, the J call TRBJ2-3; D is unresolved. CDR3 length: 13 residues. Germline CDR1 SGHVS, CDR2 FNYEAQ. V was shortened by 5 bases and J by 6 bases, with 12 bases between the two germline ends. This CDR3 reads CASSLGPYDTQYF. The DNA for the CDR3 is TGTGCCAGCAGCCTCGGGCCCTACGATACGCAGTATTTT. Full variable domain (rest looked up from reference TRBV7-6 and TRBJ2-3): GAGVSQSPRYKVTKRGQDVALRCDPISGHVSLYWYRQALGQGPEFLTYFNYEAQQDKSGLPNDRFSAERPEGSISTLTIQRTEQRDSAMYRCASSLGPYDTQYFGPGTRLTVL.

This clonotype was recorded a few times. V is TRBV5-1 and J is TRBJ2-3; TRBD2 matches at 10 bases. Germline CDR1 is SGHRS and CDR2 is YFSETQ. The CDR3 runs 19 residues. J gave up 0 bases and V 4 bases, and 14 bases lay outside the gene matches. In DNA, the CDR3 is TGCGCCAGCAGCGGGAAAGGGGCTAGCGGGGGCATTAGCACAGATACGCAGTATTTT. Translation gives CASSGKGASGGISTDTQYF.

There are many counts of this clonotype. The chain joins TRBV4-1 to TRBJ1-5, with D possibly matching TRBD1 (5 bases). Trimming took 1 base from V and 2 from J, leaving 12 bases between them. The CDR3 contains 16 residues. The germline gives CDR1 MGHRA, CDR2 YSYEKL. This chain's CDR3 is CASSQGGLLGNQPQHF. The CDR3 DNA is TGCGCCAGCAGCCAAGGGGGACTCCTCGGCAATCAGCCCCAGCATTTT.

This clonotype was seen ten or more times. CDR3 residues: CATSRGGQSTDTQYF. The CDR3 region has the DNA TGTGCCACCAGCAGAGGCGGACAGTCCACAGATACGCAGTATTTT. V gene TRBV15 combines with J gene TRBJ2-3, with D possibly matching TRBD1 (6 bases). The V end lost 1 base, the J end lost 2 bases, and 10 bases lay between the germline ends. Germline CDR1 and CDR2: LNHNV and YYDKDF (reference sequence). CDR3 length equals 15 residues.

This clonotype came up many times. This chain connects TRBV29-1 to TRBJ2-5; 7 nucleotides line up with TRBD2. The CDR3 loop spans 14 amino acids. With V trimmed by 3 bases and J by 3 bases, 7 bases remained unmatched. Per germline, CDR1 SQVTM and CDR2 ANQGSEA. Here the CDR3 reads CSVDFAGDKETQYF. Here the CDR3 DNA reads TGCAGCGTTGATTTCGCGGGGGATAAAGAGACCCAGTACTTC.

This clonotype was counted many times. The chain links TRBV3-1 to TRBJ2-1, with D maybe TRBD1 (8 bases). This CDR3 has 16 residues. V was shortened by 5 bases and J by 6 bases, with 20 bases between the two germline ends. Germline V gene lookup returns CDR1 LGHDT and CDR2 YNNKEL (reference sequence). In DNA form, the CDR3 reads TGTGCCAGCAGCGAAACCATACAGGGGGGGAGCAATGAGCAGTTCTTC. Residues: CASSETIQGGSNEQFF.

This clonotype was detected only a few times. The chain recombines TRBV5-1 with TRBJ2-7, with 7 bases that match TRBD1. Germline CDR1 and CDR2: SGHRS and YFSETQ. The CDR3 is 15 amino acids. V was clipped by 1 base and J by 4 bases; unmatched bases: 8. The CDR3 DNA reads TGCGCCAGCAGCTTGACAGGGGCAAGTGGGTACGAGCAGTACTTC. It is translated as CASSLTGASGYEQYF.

This clonotype was counted many times. The rearrangement uses TRBV7-2 and TRBJ1-3; D uncertain. The ends were cut back, 3 bases at V and 0 bases at J, with 6 bases in the middle. The germline V gene encodes CDR1 SGHTA and CDR2 FQGNSA. This CDR3 is 14 amino acids long. The CDR3 is CASSFWSSGNTIYF. CDR3 coding DNA: TGTGCCAGCAGCTTCTGGAGCTCTGGAAACACCATATATTTT. Filled out from reference TRBV7-2 and TRBJ1-3, the complete variable domain reads GAGVSQSPSNKVTEKGKDVELRCDPISGHTALYWYRQSLGQGLEFLIYFQGNSAPDKSGLPSDRFSAERTGGSVSTLTIQRTQQEDSAVYLCASSFWSSGNTIYFGEGSWLTVV.

This clonotype was detected ten times or more. The chain carries TRBV9 and TRBJ2-3; D unresolved. CDR1 is SGDLS and CDR2 is YYNGEE in the germline V gene. V lost 7 bases and J lost 1, with 22 bases in between. The CDR3 length is 17 residues. The CDR3 coding sequence is TGTGCCAGCGGTCGTGGGGTTTCCTTAACTGGCACAGATACGCAGTATTTT. Protein product: CASGRGVSLTGTDTQYF.

This clonotype was counted at least ten times. This chain joins TRBV9 and TRBJ2-5; D remains ambiguous. CDR1 is SGDLS, CDR2 YYNGEE, per germline. CDR3 length: 12 amino acids. The V end lost 3 bases, the J end lost 1 base, and 4 bases lay between the germline ends. For the CDR3, the DNA is TGTGCCAGCAGCGGGCCCCAAGAGACCCAGTACTTC. This codes for CASSGPQETQYF. Using reference TRBV9 and TRBJ2-5 for the parts outside the CDR3, the full variable domain is DSGVTQTPKHLITATGQRVTLRCSPRSGDLSVYWYQQSLDQGLQFLIQYYNGEERAKGNILERFSAQQFPDLHSELNLSSLELGDSALYFCASSGPQETQYFGPGTRLLVL.

In this sample, this clonotype turned up many times. This rearrangement joins TRBV7-9 to TRBJ1-6; D remains unclear. Trimming took off 1 base at V and 10 bases at J, with 14 bases between the two ends. The CDR3 consists of 15 residues. The germline CDR1 and CDR2 sequences are SEHNR and FQNEAQ (reference sequence). CDR3 loop: CASSLEQLGSSPLHF. CDR3 DNA: TGTGCCAGCAGCTTAGAACAGCTTGGGAGCTCACCCCTCCACTTT.

This clonotype was picked up many times. The J gene is TRBJ2-7, the V gene TRBV30, with TRBD2 identical over 10 bases. This CDR3 is 14 amino acids long. The V segment lost 0 bases and the J segment 3 bases; nucleotides outside the gene matches: 2. CDR1 is GTSNPN and CDR2 is SVGIG in the germline V gene (reference sequence). Here the CDR3 reads CAWSVLAGVYEQYF. The CDR3 DNA sequence: TGTGCCTGGAGTGTTCTAGCGGGGGTCTACGAGCAGTACTTC.

This clonotype was detected ten times or more. The chain couples TRBV2 to TRBJ2-7; D perhaps matches TRBD1 (6 bases). The CDR3 spans 12 residues. The V gene lost 6 bases and the J gene lost 4 bases, with 10 bases spanning the gap. Looked up from germline, CDR1 is SNHLY and CDR2 is FYNNEI. The DNA for the CDR3 is TGTGCCAGCAGCCGACAGGCATACGAGCAGTACGTC. Protein: CASSRQAYEQYV.

This clonotype was seen only a few times. The CDR3 region is CASTRPDQETQYF. CDR3 nucleotide sequence: TGTGCCAGCACCCGGCCGGACCAAGAGACCCAGTACTTC. The chain combines TRBV5-4 with TRBJ2-5; D is uncertain. V gave up 6 bases and J gave up 0 bases, with 9 bases separating them. CDR1 SGHNT and CDR2 YYREEE come from the germline V gene (reference sequence). The CDR3 sequence is 13 residues long.

The sample holds many counts of this clonotype. The genes are TRBV20-1 and TRBJ2-3; 9 nucleotides agree with TRBD2. V shed 5 bases and J 4 bases; nucleotides not matched to a gene: 7. The germline CDR1 and CDR2 sequences are DFQATT and SNEGSKA (reference sequence). The length of the CDR3 is 14 residues. The CDR3 reads CSAAAGGLADTQYF. CDR3 bases: TGCAGTGCTGCAGCGGGGGGATTGGCAGATACGCAGTATTTT.

This clonotype was detected many times. The chain employs TRBV6-2 or TRBV6-3 and TRBJ2-3; 9 bases map to TRBD2. This CDR3 spans 18 amino acids. V was clipped by 1 base and J by 2 bases; unmatched bases: 10. Germline V gene lookup returns CDR1 MNHEY and CDR2 SVGEGT. CDR3 sequence (DNA): TGTGCCAGCAGTTACTACCTAGCGGGGCCGAGTCCCACAGATACGCAGTATTTT. Its translation: CASSYYLAGPSPTDTQYF.

This clonotype was picked up many times. The rearrangement links TRBV5-1 to TRBJ1-5; TRBD1 agrees at 9 bases. The CDR3 sequence is 15 residues long. V was pared by 0 bases and J by 8 bases, with 6 bases of the junction left unmatched. Germline-derived CDR1 and CDR2 are SGHRS and YFSETQ. In DNA, the CDR3 is TGCGCCAGCAGCTTGGGACAGGGGGATTGGGAGCCCCAGCATTTT. Protein: CASSLGQGDWEPQHF.

The genes are TRBV7-2 and TRBJ2-7, with D possibly being TRBD1 (5 bases). This CDR3 has 13 residues. V lost 2 bases and J lost 4, with 9 bases in between. Germline V CDR1 and CDR2: SGHTA, FQGNSA. This chain's CDR3 is CASSLRQPYEQYV. The CDR3 region has the DNA TGTGCCAGCAGCTTAAGACAGCCTTACGAGCAGTACGTC.

This clonotype was detected only a few times. The chain couples TRBV28 to TRBJ2-3; TRBD1 agrees at 7 bases. The CDR3 spans 15 residues. V lost 5 bases to trimming and J lost 6 bases; unmatched junction nucleotides: 11. Germline lookup yields CDR1 MDHEN and CDR2 SYDVKM. CDR3 protein: CASSPPRGGGDTQYF. The CDR3 nucleotides are TGTGCCAGCAGTCCTCCGCGAGGGGGCGGGGATACGCAGTATTTT. Filled out from reference TRBV28 and TRBJ2-3, the complete variable domain reads DVKVTQSSRYLVKRTGEKVFLECVQDMDHENMFWYRQDPGLGLRLIYFSYDVKMKEKGDIPEGYSVSREKKERFSLILESASTNQTSMYLCASSPPRGGGDTQYFGPGTRLTVL.

CDR3 DNA sequence: TGTGCCAGCAGCACCCAACAGGGGCGCGACGGTGGCTACACCTTC. Its translation: CASSTQQGRDGGYTF. The genes are TRBV7-2 and TRBJ1-2, with 7 bases fitting TRBD1. Germline V gene data show CDR1 as SGHTA and CDR2 as FQGNSA. With 5 bases clipped from V and 7 bases from J, the junction kept 13 bases outside the gene matches. This CDR3 region has 15 residues.

This clonotype was seen ten or more times. The rearrangement uses TRBV3-1 and TRBJ2-5, with D possibly being TRBD1 (5 bases). Trimming removed 2 bases from V and 5 bases from J, with 12 bases in between. This CDR3 is built from 14 residues. Germline CDR1 LGHDT, CDR2 YNNKEL (reference sequence). CDR3 DNA: TGTGCCAGCAGCCAAAACAAGGGGATGGAGACCCAGTACTTC. Residues: CASSQNKGMETQYF.

This clonotype was seen ten or more times. The rearrangement joins TRBV6-5 to TRBJ1-2; 7 bases line up with TRBD1. CDR1 and CDR2 from the germline V gene are MNHEY and SVGAGI. V gave up 5 bases and J gave up 7 bases; unmatched junction bases: 10. This CDR3 has 14 amino acids. CDR3 amino acids: CASSRTGLASGYTF. In DNA form, the CDR3 reads TGTGCCAGCAGTCGGACAGGTCTGGCCTCTGGCTACACCTTC.

There are a few counts of this clonotype. The chain employs TRBV12-5 and TRBJ2-7, with 8 bases identical to TRBD1. Germline CDR1 reads LGHNT; CDR2 reads FRNRAP. This CDR3 spans 13 amino acids. V lost 5 bases, J lost 2 bases, and 2 bases stayed unmatched. The CDR3 region is CASGLGQAYEQYF. The CDR3 nucleotides read TGTGCTAGTGGTCTGGGACAGGCCTACGAGCAGTACTTC.

This clonotype was observed a few times. J is TRBJ2-1 and V is TRBV5-1; 11 positions agree with TRBD2. Trimming cost V 5 bases and J 1 base; bases outside gene matches: 5. CDR1 is SGHRS, CDR2 YFSETQ, per germline. The CDR3 loop spans 16 amino acids. DNA of the CDR3: TGCGCCAGCAGGGCCACTAGCGGGGGTTCCTACAATGAGCAGTTCTTC. Translating it yields CASRATSGGSYNEQFF.

This clonotype was recorded many times. The rearrangement links TRBV10-3 to TRBJ2-1, with 12 bases that match TRBD2. V shed 5 bases, J shed 5 bases, and the junction held 1 base outside the gene matches. Germline V lookup: CDR1 ENHRY, CDR2 SYGVKD. There are 14 residues in the CDR3. CDR3 sequence: CAISSSGGDNEQFF. The CDR3 DNA follows: TGTGCCATCAGTTCTAGCGGGGGGGACAATGAGCAGTTCTTC.

This clonotype was observed at least ten times. CDR3 residues: CASSYASGTQYF. The CDR3 nucleotides are TGTGCCAGCAGTTACGCTAGCGGGACCCAGTACTTC. The V and J genes are TRBV6-5 and TRBJ2-5, with 7 positions matching TRBD2. In germline, CDR1 is MNHEY, CDR2 SVGAGI. This CDR3 has 12 amino acids. After removal of 2 bases from V and 7 bases from J, the junction contained 1 base not matched to a gene.

This clonotype occurred many times. V usage is TRBV12-3 or TRBV12-4 and J usage is TRBJ1-5; possibly TRBD1 for D (5 bases). V lost 6 bases to trimming and J lost 6 bases, with 12 bases between them. The CDR3 is 13 amino acids. CDR3 amino acids: CASSQGVGQPQHF. The CDR3 coding sequence is TGTGCCAGCAGCCAGGGAGTAGGTCAGCCCCAGCATTTT.

This clonotype was observed a handful of times. The chain has TRBV7-9 and TRBJ1-5, with TRBD1 matching over 8 bases. The CDR3 extends over 17 amino acids. The V gene end was trimmed by 5 bases and the J gene end by 5 bases; junction bases not matched to a gene: 14. From germline, CDR1 is SEHNR and CDR2 FQNEAQ (reference sequence). The DNA for the CDR3 is TGTGCCAGCAGCCCCAGTCCGGGACAGGAGGGTTATCAGCCCCAGCATTTT. Protein product: CASSPSPGQEGYQPQHF.

This clonotype has a count of ten or more. The rearrangement uses TRBV28 and TRBJ2-7; D remains unclear. Between the trimmed V and J ends, which lost 6 bases and 3 bases, there was a span of 12 bases. The CDR3 runs to 13 residues. Germline values: CDR1 MDHEN, CDR2 SYDVKM. The CDR3 spells CASRPSEIYEQYV. The CDR3 coding sequence is TGTGCCAGCAGGCCGTCAGAAATCTACGAGCAGTACGTC.